Detailed here is one TCR beta chain. The antigen is unknown. This entry comes from a study of graft-versus-host responses after intestinal transplantation. In the study overall: All recipients were given anti-thymocyte globulin induction, and tacrolimus and steroids were then administered for three to four years.

Data came from immunoSEQ multiplex PCR; TCRdb stores just in-frame clones and leaves some out. This sample has some 25,000 clones, with 85% to 95% found just once. Whole-study results and caveats: Graft-donor T cell macrochimerism coincided with high graft-versus-host to host-versus-graft clonal ratios in allografts.

The V end was cut by 0 bases, the J end by 2 bases, with 5 bases between. Germline CDR1 and CDR2: LGHNA and YNFKEQ. CDR3 length: 13 residues. The origin of this receptor is a human patient who received an intestinal transplant, so some T cells may come from the graft donor. The J gene is TRBJ2-7, the V gene TRBV4-2; D is ambiguous. The material sequenced was PBMCs, taken 18 days after transplant. The CDR3 is CASSQEGTYEQYF. The CDR3 coding sequence is TGTGCCAGCAGCCAAGAGGGGACCTACGAGCAGTACTTC.